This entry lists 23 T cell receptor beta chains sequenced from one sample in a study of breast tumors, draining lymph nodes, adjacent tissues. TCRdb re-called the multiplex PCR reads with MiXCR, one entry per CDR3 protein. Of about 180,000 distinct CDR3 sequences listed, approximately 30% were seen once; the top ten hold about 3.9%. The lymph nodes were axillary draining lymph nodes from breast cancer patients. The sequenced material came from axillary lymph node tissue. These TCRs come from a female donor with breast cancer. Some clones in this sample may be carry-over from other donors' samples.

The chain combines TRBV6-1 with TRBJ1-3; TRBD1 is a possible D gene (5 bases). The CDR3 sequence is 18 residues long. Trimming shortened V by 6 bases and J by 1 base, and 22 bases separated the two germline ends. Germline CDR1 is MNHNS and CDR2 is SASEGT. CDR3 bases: TGTGCCAGCAGCGAATTGGGGGACCCACAAACTTCTGGAAACACCATATATTTT. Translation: CASSELGDPQTSGNTIYF.

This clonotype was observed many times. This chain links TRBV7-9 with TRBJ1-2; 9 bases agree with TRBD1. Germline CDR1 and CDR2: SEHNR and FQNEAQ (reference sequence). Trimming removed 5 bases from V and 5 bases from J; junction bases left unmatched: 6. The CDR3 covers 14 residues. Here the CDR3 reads CASSRQGGGYGYTF. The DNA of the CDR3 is TGTGCCAGCAGCCGACAGGGGGGTGGGTATGGCTACACCTTC.

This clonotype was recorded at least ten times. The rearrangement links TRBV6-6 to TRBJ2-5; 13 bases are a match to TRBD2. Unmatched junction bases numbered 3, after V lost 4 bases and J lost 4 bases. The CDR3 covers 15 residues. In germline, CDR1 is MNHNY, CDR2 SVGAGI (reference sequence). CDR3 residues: CASSSGLAGLETQYF. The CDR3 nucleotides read TGTGCCAGCAGTTCGGGACTAGCGGGATTAGAGACCCAGTACTTC.

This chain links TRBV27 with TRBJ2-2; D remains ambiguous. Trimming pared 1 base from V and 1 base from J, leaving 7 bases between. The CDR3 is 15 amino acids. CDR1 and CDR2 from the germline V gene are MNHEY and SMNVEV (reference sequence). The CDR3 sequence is CASSLFGLNTGELFF. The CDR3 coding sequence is TGTGCCAGCAGTTTATTCGGGTTGAACACCGGGGAGCTGTTTTTT.

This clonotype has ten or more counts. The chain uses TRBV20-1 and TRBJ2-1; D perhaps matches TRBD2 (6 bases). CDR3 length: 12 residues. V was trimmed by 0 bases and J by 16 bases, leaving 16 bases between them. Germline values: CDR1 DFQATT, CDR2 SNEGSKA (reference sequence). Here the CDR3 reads CSARDRGMIHFF. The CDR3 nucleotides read TGCAGTGCTAGAGACCGGGGGATGATCCACTTCTTC.

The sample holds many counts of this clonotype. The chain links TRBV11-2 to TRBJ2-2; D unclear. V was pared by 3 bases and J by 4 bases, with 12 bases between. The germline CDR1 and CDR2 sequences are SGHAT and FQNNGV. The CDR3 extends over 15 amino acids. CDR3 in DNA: TGTGCCAGCAGCTTCGATGAGAGGAGCACCGGGGAGCTGTTTTTT. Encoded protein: CASSFDERSTGELFF.

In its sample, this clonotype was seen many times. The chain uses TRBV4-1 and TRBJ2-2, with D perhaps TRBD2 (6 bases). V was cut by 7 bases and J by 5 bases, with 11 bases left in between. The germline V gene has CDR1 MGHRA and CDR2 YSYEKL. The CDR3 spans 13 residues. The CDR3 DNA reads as TGCGCCAGCAACCGAGCGGGTACCGGGGAGCTGTTTTTT. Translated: CASNRAGTGELFF.

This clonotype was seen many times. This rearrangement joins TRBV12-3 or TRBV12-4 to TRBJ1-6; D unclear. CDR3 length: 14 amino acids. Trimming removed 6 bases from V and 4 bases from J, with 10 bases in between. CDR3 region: CASREGAYNSPLHF. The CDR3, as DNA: TGTGCCAGCAGGGAGGGCGCATATAATTCACCCCTCCACTTT.

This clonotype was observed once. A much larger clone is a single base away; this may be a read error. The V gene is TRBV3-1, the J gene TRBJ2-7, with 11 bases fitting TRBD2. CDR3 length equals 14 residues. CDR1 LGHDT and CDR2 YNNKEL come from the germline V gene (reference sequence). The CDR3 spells CASSPGTSGYGQYF. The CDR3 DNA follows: TGTGCCAGCAGCCCCGGGACTAGCGGATACGGGCAGTACTTC.

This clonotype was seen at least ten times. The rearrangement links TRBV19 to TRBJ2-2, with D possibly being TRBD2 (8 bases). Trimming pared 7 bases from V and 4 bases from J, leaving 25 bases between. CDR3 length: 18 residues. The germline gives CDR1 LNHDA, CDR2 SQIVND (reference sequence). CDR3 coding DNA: TGTGCCAGTACCCAGGGGGGAACTAGCGGCAGATTCACCGGGGAGCTGTTTTTT. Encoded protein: CASTQGGTSGRFTGELFF.

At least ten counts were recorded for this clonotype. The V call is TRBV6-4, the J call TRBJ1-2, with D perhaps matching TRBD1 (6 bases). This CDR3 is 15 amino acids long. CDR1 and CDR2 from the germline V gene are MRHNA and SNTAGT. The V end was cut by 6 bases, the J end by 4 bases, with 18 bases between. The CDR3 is CASSATAGQVYGYTF. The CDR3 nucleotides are TGTGCCAGCAGCGCGACCGCGGGACAAGTCTATGGCTACACCTTC.

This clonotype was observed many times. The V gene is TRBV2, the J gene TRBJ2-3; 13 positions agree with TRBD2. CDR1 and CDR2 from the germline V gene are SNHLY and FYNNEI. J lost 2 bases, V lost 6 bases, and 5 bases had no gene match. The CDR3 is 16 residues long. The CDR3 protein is CASRSGLAGYTDTQYF. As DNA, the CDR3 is TGTGCCAGCAGGTCGGGACTAGCGGGATACACAGATACGCAGTATTTT.

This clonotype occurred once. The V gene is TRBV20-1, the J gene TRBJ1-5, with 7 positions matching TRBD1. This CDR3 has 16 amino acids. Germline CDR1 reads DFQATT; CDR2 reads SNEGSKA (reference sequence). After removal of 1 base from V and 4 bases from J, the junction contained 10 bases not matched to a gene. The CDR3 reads CSARVQGVGENQPQHF. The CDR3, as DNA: TGCAGTGCTAGAGTCCAGGGGGTGGGAGAAAATCAGCCCCAGCATTTT.

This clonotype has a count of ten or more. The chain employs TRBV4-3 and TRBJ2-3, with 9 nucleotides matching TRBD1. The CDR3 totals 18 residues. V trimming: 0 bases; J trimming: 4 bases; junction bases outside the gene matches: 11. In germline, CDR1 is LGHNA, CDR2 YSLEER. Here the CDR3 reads CASSQDPRDRVFADTQYF. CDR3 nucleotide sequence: TGCGCCAGCAGCCAAGATCCTAGGGACAGGGTATTCGCAGATACGCAGTATTTT.

CDR3 coding DNA: TGTGCCAGCAGCCAAGTGCGCGGGGGGGCAACTAATGAAAAACTGTTTTTT. This sequence encodes CASSQVRGGATNEKLFF. The J gene is TRBJ1-4, the V gene TRBV3-1, with D perhaps matching TRBD1 (5 bases). V was pared by 1 base and J by 0 bases, with 12 bases between. Looked up from germline, CDR1 is LGHDT and CDR2 is YNNKEL (reference sequence). This CDR3 spans 17 amino acids.

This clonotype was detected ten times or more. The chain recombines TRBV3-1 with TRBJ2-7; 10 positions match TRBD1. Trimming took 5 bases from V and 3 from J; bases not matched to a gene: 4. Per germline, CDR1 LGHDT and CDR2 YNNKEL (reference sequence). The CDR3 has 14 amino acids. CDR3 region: CASSYRDRGYEQYF. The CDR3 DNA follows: TGTGCCAGCAGCTATAGGGACAGGGGCTACGAGCAGTACTTC.

Here the CDR3 DNA reads TGCAGTGCTAGGCCCCATCAGCGTTGGCCGGGGGGCAGGAATGAGCAGTTCTTC. Translation gives CSARPHQRWPGGRNEQFF. The J gene is TRBJ2-1, the V gene TRBV20-1, with D perhaps TRBD2 (7 bases). Germline lookup yields CDR1 DFQATT and CDR2 SNEGSKA (reference sequence). The CDR3 loop spans 18 amino acids. The ends were cut back, 3 bases at V and 7 bases at J, with 28 bases in the middle.

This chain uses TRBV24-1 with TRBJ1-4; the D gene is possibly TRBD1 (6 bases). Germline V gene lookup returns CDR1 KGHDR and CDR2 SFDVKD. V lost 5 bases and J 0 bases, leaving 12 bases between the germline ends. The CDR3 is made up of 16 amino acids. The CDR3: CATSAQKGATNEKLFF. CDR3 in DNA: TGTGCCACCAGTGCCCAAAAGGGGGCAACTAATGAAAAACTGTTTTTT.

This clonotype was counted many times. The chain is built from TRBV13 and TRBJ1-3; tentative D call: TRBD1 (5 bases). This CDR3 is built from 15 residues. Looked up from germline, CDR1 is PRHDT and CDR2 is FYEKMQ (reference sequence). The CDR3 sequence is CASRARGNTGNTIYF. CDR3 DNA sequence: TGTGCATCACGGGCGCGGGGCAACACTGGAAACACCATATATTTT.

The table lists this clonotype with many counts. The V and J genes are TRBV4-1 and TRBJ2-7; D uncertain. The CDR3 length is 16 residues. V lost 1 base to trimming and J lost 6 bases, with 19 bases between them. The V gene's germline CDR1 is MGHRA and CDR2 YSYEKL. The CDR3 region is CASSQGWTGLLPEQYF. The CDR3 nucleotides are TGCGCCAGCAGCCAAGGGTGGACCGGGCTTCTACCCGAGCAGTACTTC.

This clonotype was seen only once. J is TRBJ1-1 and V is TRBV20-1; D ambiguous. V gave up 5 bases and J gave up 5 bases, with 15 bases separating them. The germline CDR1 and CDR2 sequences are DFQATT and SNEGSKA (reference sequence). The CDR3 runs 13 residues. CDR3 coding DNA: TGCAGTGCTCACGTGGCAAGGGTTACTGAAGCTTTCTTT. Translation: CSAHVARVTEAFF.

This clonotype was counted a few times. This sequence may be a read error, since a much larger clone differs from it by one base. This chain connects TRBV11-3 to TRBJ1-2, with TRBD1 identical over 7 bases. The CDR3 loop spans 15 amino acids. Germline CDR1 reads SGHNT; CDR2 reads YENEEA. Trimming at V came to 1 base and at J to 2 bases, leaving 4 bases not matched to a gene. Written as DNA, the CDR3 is TGTGCCAGCAGCTTAGTAGGGGGCCCCAACTATGGCTACACCTTC. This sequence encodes CASSLVGGPNYGYTF.

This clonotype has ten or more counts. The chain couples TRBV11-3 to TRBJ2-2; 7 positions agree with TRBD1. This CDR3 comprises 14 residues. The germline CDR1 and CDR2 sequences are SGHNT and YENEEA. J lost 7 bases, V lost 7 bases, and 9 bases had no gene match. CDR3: CASTPTGSNGELFF. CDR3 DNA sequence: TGTGCCAGCACACCGACAGGGTCAAACGGGGAGCTGTTTTTT.